The source of this T cell receptor (beta chain) is a study of cytomegalovirus exposure and HLA in healthy donors (dated by TCRdb to about 2017). With regard to the full study: An earlier analysis of some 600 of the donors reported roughly 300 Gb of sequence data and 117 million unique TCR beta sequences obtained from about 170 million T cells. The aim of the study was to test whether cataloging public T cell receptors could identify signatures of past pathogen exposure. The study profiled the T cell repertoires of about 720 subjects by immunosequencing and related them to cytomegalovirus serostatus. In a later genetic analysis, genome-wide SNP genotypes for 398 of the 666 donors were used, and that subset was treated as a discovery cohort. Rather than using new phenotypic data, the later analysis identified candidate immune exposures from TCR beta sequences and from how often those sequences occurred across donors. Donor age, sex, ethnicity and CMV serostatus were compiled alongside the repertoire data. To predict cytomegalovirus infection status, the study brought together high-throughput TCR immunosequencing, statistical association of individual TCRs with disease status, and machine learning. Both class I and class II loci were covered by HLA typing, at four-digit resolution. To decide whether each TCR beta V gene segment behaved as functional or pseudogenic, an earlier analysis of some 540 of the donors relied on high-throughput TCR beta sequencing. An early release that covered some 630 HLA-typed donors contained about 300 gigabases of sequencing data and about 93 million unique TCR sequences. The number of donors typed differed by locus, with about 620-630 for A, B, C, DRB1 and DQB1, approximately 500 for DQA1, approximately 570 for DPA1, and some 450 for DPB1. In addition to the first cohort of approximately 650 subjects, a separate validation cohort of 120 different subjects was used. In a later analysis, previously published TCR beta repertoires from about 640 donors were re-analyzed and high-resolution HLA genotyping was added so that TCR occurrence patterns could be studied. The genetic ancestry cluster associated with self-reported Caucasian donors included over 80% of the approximately 410 genotyped donors. Across 398 genotyped donors of the cohort, an average of roughly 230,000 unique TCR beta nucleotide sequences per donor were sequenced, and approximately 17% of those sequences were non-productive. All discovery cohort repertoires had been generated on a single sequencing platform. Because of strong linkage in the cohort, roughly five DR-DQ haplotypes were treated as single units for association and clustering.

Study-level results and caveats: In a later genetic analysis, fewer N-insertions in productive TCRs were reported among donors in an Asian-associated ancestry cluster than the 666-donor mean. In a later analysis, about 17,000 TCR beta sequences were associated with specific HLA alleles at a false discovery rate of 0.05. A further reported finding was that TCR beta sequences accurately predicted the HLA-A and HLA-B alleles for most subjects in the first cohort. Roughly uniform sequencing depth across donors was assumed in presence/absence analyses, although this assumption may not hold. A cluster of highly shared sequence variants was judged likely to represent a technical artifact of the sequencing pipeline. The authors suggested that the approach could potentially be extended to other disease states and immunological phenotypes. An earlier analysis of approximately 570 of the donors showed that most TCR beta V segments appeared in productive rearrangements either about 87% or about 30% of the time, which broadly matched IMGT annotations. A later analysis found that HLA-associated TCR beta chains were more clonally expanded and had lower generation probabilities than equally common non-associated chains. In a later analysis, most CMV-associated TCR beta chains were found to appear HLA-restricted, with HLA associations seemingly driven largely by CMV exposure. In this cohort, only TCR beta chains were sequenced, and detectable features were limited by the absence of alpha or paired-chain data. Because counts were too low, approximately 18 rarely observed V segments, including chromosome 9 orphons, were excluded from the earlier analysis of several hundred of the donors. The 87-base-pair reads could not distinguish some IMGT-functional V segments, including TRBV6-2 and TRBV6-3, so those segments were excluded. Because HLA typing was missing for some donors at each locus, association tests included only the typed subset. Most TCR sequences were observed very rarely across donors, whereas some public TCRs were present in many individuals. In vitro tests confirmed that a few of the cytomegalovirus-associated TCR beta chains recognize cytomegalovirus antigens. The classifier was reported to diagnose cytomegalovirus status with high specificity and sensitivity in both the original cohort and the validation cohort. Several of the top co-occurrence clusters appeared to be linked to parvovirus B19, influenza, CMV and Epstein-Barr virus, according to a later analysis. Immune exposure information for the cohort was limited to CMV serostatus. When HLA alleles, especially DR and DQ, strongly co-occurred, TCR associations were difficult to assign to individual alleles. The study gave a list of some 150 TCR beta chains associated with cytomegalovirus. In a later analysis, the rate of TCR association differed among HLA loci, with DRB1 alleles having the most associated TCRs and HLA-C alleles having the fewest. A later genetic analysis associated a missense DCLRE1C variant with V-gene and J-gene trimming of TCR beta chains, and an independent cohort replicated the association. Linkage disequilibrium might explain the correlated functional status among segregating V segments, but an unknown experimental factor could not be ruled out.

The cohort comprised some 680 healthy bone marrow donors. At the time of sampling, every cohort member was nominally healthy, though immune exposures that went unrecorded were likely present. The donor was CMV seronegative and was included in the group of approximately 350 seronegative cohort members. A peripheral blood sample was provided by each donor, and peripheral blood mononuclear cells were used for TCR beta sequencing. The Qiagen DNeasy Blood Extraction Kit was used to extract genomic DNA from the blood cell samples. Reading from cysteine to phenylalanine, the CDR3 counts 15 amino acids. Only the CDR3 region is kept as DNA, spanning 45 bases read in frame from base 1. V is reduced by 5 bases and J by 0 bases, leaving a spacing of 9 bases between them. The germline V gene gives CDR1 as SGHRS and CDR2 as YFSETQ. Libraries were constructed by the immunoSEQ multiplex PCR assay. For the multiplex PCR, a mixture combining 60 forward primers for TCR Vbeta segments and 13 reverse primers for TCR Jbeta segments was used. Amplification of the CDR3 region of rearranged TCR beta genes was performed with a multiplex PCR assay on genomic DNA. The Illumina HiSeq System was used to sequence the amplified TCR beta libraries as 87-base-pair reads. In the source study's methods: In a later analysis, some 80 million unique TCR beta chains were counted across the roughly 610 repertoires, and approximately 11 million of these chains were shared by at least two donors. To remove PCR and sequencing errors, raw reads were error-corrected and collapsed into unique sequences using a nearest-neighbor algorithm that merged closely related sequences. To assign V, D and J gene segments, CDR3 sequences were aligned to IMGT reference sequences. For a sequence to be retained, at least a six-nucleotide match to both a V gene segment and a J gene segment was required. A rearrangement was called productive if the CDR3 had no stop codons and remained in frame with V and J, and every other rearrangement was called non-productive. Following IMGT convention, CDR3 was defined as the stretch from the second conserved V-encoded cysteine to the conserved J-encoded phenylalanine. The earlier analysis of roughly 590 of the donors excluded sequences that lacked an unambiguous match to a single V gene segment. An earlier analysis of some 500 of the donors classified V segments as functional when productive rearrangements were above 56.7% and as segregating when the standard deviation between donors was above 5%. To diagnose cytomegalovirus status from the catalog of TCR beta chain sequences, a statistical classification framework was built. V and J gene assignment, in a later analysis, came from comparing TCR nucleotide sequences with IMGT/GENE-DB human TR gene sequences. Using the TCRdist pipeline, a later analysis assigned CDR3 sequences along with most-parsimonious VDJ recombination scenarios. In a later analysis, each TCR beta chain was defined by its CDR3 amino acid sequence together with its V-gene family, and reads without a unique V-gene family were excluded. In a later analysis, 500 to 650 highly shared, low-generation-probability nucleotide sequences were removed to address suspected cross-contamination and a sequencing artifact. In a later analysis, a clonal expansion index was calculated for each public chain from normalized within-repertoire ranks of inferred template counts. In a later analysis, generation probabilities were computed using a VDJ recombination model fitted to out-of-frame rearrangements, and the results were checked against IGoR. In a later analysis, hypergeometric tests were used to score TCR-TCR, TCR-HLA and TCR-CMV co-occurrence, with a repertoire-size bias correction applied to TCR pairs. False discovery rates were estimated in a later analysis by permuting HLA or CMV assignments 20 times. In a later analysis, co-occurring TCRs were grouped using DBSCAN, with TCRdist sequence similarity added in when clustering inside HLA-allele-positive subsets. Co-occurrence clustering excluded repertoires with fewer than 30,000 or more than 120,000 public chains, plus five with anomalous nucleotide sharing. The table comes from immuneACCESS by way of TCRdb, which keeps in-frame sequences with V and J called. Part of the clones is missing from these tables; in studies checked, under half for an unresolved V gene and the rest for unknown reasons. The D gene and trimming were derived from the DNA, and the V and J assignments and clone size from that table. This sample gives nearly 110,000 clones in total; around three quarters of them show up just once. Of the sample, approximately 0.8% falls within the top ten clones.

Points on this clone: There is no known antigen for this receptor. No base quality information exists; no much larger clone differs at one position.

The clonotype comes from a boy younger than 18 in good health and CMV-seronegative. Sequences were obtained from PBMCs. This chain joins TRBV5-1 to TRBJ2-6; possibly the D gene is TRBD1, per 5 matching bases. The DNA sequence is TGCGCCAGCAGACAGGATTTCTCTGGGGCCAACGTCCTGACTTTC. Its amino acids are CASRQDFSGANVLTF.